The TCR beta chain described here comes from a study of vaccination effects on CD4 cells after COVID-19. Study context: Participants were vaccinated with two doses of either the BNT162b2 or mRNA-1273 vaccine. Findings of the study overall: Common cold coronavirus cross-reactivity was shown by only 1 of 255 vaccine-induced clones in healthy vaccinees.

On this clone itself: Its antigen is unidentified.

V was trimmed by 3 bases and J by 0 bases, leaving 5 bases between them. This CDR3 comprises 12 residues. The germline CDR1 and CDR2 sequences are SQVTM and ANQGSEA. Expansion of antigen-specific CD4+ T cells with viral peptide pools was carried out by the ViraFEST assay before sequencing. It was after 10 days of culture that CD4+ T cells were isolated. Nobody among the vaccine recipients had prior SARS-CoV-2 infection (nucleocapsid antibodies were negative). They grew over 1.5 million PBMC in each well, adding about 10 IU/ml IL-2 and 8.5 to 10 ug/ml peptides. Half of the medium was exchanged for IL-2 medium on both days 3 and 7. Repertoires were generated with immunoSEQ multiplex PCR, while TCRdb's copy carries only in-frame clones and drops some. This sample has 65,000 to 90,000 clones, with 65% to 80% found just once.

Sequencing used CD4+ T cells from PBMCs cultured with HCoV-NL63 spike peptides, obtained before COVID-19 vaccination. This TCR derives from a human donor who received a COVID-19 vaccine. The chain carries TRBV29-1 and TRBJ2-5; D unclear. The CDR3 is CSVDLYQETQYF. DNA for the CDR3: TGCAGCGTTGATCTTTACCAAGAGACCCAGTACTTC.